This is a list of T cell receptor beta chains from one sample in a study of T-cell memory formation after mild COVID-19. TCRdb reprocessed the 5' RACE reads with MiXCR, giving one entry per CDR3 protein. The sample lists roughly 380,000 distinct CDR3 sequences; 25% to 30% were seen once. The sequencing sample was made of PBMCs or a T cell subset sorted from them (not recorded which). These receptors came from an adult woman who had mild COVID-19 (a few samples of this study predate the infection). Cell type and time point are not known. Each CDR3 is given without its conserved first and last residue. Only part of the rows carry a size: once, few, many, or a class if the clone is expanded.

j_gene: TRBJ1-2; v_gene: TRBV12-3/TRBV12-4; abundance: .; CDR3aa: ASSFGRGYGYT
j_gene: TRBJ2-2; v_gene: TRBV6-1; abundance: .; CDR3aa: ASSEQEIGELF
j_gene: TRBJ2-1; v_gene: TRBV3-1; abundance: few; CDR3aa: ASSQDLGVKGRADNEQF
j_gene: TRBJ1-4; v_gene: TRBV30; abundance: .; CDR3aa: AWSVLADGTGG
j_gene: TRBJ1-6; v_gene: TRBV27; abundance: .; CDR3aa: ASGRGYSYNSPLH
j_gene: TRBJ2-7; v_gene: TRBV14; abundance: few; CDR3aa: ASSPGLRGYEQY
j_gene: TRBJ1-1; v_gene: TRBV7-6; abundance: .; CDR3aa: ASSSHRGPNTEAF
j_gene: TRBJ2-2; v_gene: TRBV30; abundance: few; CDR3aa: AWSGLWTGELF
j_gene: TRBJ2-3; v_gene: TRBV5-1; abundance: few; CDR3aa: ASSVDSTDTQY
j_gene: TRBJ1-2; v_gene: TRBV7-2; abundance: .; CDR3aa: ASSVDRGDGYT
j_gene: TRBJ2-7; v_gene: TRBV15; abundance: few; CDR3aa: ATSRAGSSYEQY
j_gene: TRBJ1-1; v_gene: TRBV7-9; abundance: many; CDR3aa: ASSPESRNTEAF
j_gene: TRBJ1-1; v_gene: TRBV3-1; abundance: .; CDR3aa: ASSQFSFGGFGGTEAF
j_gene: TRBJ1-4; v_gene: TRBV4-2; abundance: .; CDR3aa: ASSQGSGVVGLNEKLF
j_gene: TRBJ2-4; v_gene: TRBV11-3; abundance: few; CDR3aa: ASSSWTSGSRHIQY
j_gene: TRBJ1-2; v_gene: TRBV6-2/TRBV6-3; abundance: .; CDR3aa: ASSYTRVVGSYGYT
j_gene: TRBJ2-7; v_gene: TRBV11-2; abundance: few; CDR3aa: ASTFGDHEQY
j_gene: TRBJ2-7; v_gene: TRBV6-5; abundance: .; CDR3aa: ASRSIVGDGGEQY
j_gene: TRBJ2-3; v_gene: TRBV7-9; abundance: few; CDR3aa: ASSLSSASTDTQY
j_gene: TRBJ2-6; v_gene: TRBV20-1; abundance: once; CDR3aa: SATAGTGANVLT
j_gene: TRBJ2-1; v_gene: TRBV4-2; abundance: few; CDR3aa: ASSQDGRAQF
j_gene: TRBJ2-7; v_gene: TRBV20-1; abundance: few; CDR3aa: SASEEREYTYEQY
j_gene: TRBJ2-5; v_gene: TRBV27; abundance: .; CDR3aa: ASRISGIGLETQC
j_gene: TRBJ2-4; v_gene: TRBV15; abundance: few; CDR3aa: ATSRDRAVQY
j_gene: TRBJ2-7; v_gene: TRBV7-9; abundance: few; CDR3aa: ASGAGVPHEQY
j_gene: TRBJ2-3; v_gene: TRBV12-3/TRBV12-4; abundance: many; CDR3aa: ASSLNSGRISSTDTQY
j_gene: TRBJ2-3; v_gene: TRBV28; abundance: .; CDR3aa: ASSLSSGRFGDTQY
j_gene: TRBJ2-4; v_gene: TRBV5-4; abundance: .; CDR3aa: ASSLIGTLAKNIQY
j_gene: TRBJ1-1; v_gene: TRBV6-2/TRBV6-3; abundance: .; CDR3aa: ASTHPLTGAGLGNTEAF
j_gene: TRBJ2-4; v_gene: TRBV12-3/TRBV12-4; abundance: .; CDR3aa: ASSPGQGAENIQY
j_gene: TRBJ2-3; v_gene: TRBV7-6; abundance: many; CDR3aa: ASSFGTRPDTQY
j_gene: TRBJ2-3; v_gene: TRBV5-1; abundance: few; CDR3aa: ASSILSGGAPDTQY
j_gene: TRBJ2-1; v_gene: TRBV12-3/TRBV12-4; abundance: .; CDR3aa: ASSLLARLPNEQF
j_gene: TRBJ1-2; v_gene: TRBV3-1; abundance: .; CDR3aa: ASSTANRGQSYT
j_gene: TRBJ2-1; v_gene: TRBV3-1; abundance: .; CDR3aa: ASSHSRLFYNEQF
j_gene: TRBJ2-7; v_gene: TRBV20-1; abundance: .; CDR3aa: SARRYPGYEQY
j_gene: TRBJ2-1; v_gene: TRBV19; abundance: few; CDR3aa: ASSSFSSSYNEQF
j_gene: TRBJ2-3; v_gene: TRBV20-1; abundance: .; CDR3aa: SARDQGGGDADTQY
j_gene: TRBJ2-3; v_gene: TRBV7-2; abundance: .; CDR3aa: ASSSPPGPLTATQY
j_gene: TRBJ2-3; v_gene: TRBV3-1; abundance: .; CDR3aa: ASSHPGQGMDTQY
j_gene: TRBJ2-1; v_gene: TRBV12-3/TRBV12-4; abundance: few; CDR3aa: ASSFSTSKQF
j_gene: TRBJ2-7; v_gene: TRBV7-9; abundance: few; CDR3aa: ASSLDIRGAS
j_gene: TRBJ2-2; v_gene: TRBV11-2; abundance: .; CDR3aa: ASSHIAGLNTGELF
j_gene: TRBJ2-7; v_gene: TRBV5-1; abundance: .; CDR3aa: ASSRTPSGKGDEQY